This T cell receptor (beta chain) was identified in a study of cytomegalovirus exposure and HLA in healthy donors (dated by TCRdb to 2017 to 2019). Broadly, across the study: An earlier analysis of under 600 of the donors reported more than 250 Gb of sequence data and some 120 million unique TCR beta sequences from 150 million to 200 million T cells. An early release covering about 600 HLA-typed donors comprised 250 to 350 gigabases of sequencing data and approximately 80 million unique TCR sequences. Among the roughly 390 genotyped donors, 81% belonged to the genetic ancestry cluster associated with self-reported Caucasian donors. The study aimed to test whether cataloging public T cell receptors could reveal signatures of past pathogen exposure. Using immunosequencing, the study profiled T cell repertoires from approximately 700 subjects and related those repertoires to cytomegalovirus serostatus. A separate validation cohort of about 110 different subjects was used in addition to the roughly 720-subject first cohort. To predict cytomegalovirus infection status, the study brought together high-throughput TCR immunosequencing, statistical association of individual TCRs with disease status, and machine learning. In a later analysis, previously published TCR beta repertoires from 550 to 700 donors were re-analyzed and high-resolution HLA genotyping was added so that TCR occurrence patterns could be studied. Rather than drawing on any new phenotypic data, the later analysis identified candidate immune exposures from TCR beta sequences and the way those sequences occurred across donors. In an earlier analysis of over 550 of the donors, high-throughput TCR beta sequencing was used to judge whether each TCR beta V gene segment behaved as functional or pseudogenic. Donor age, sex, ethnicity and CMV serostatus were compiled together with the repertoire data. Genome-wide SNP genotypes for about 55% of the 666 donors were used in a later genetic analysis, which treated that subset as a discovery cohort. Every discovery cohort repertoire had been produced on one sequencing platform. HLA typing covered class I and class II loci at four-digit resolution. Typing coverage varied by locus: roughly 629-640 donors for A, B, C, DRB1 and DQB1; roughly 500 for DQA1; 600 to 610 for DPA1; approximately 450 for DPB1. A handful of DR-DQ haplotypes were treated as single units for association and clustering because of strong linkage in the cohort. Among about 400 genotyped donors of the cohort, an average of about 240,000 unique TCR beta nucleotide sequences was sequenced per donor, of which roughly 17% were non-productive.

In total, roughly 670 healthy bone marrow donors made up the cohort. All cohort members were sampled while nominally healthy, although unrecorded immune exposures were likely present. The donor tested CMV seronegative and was one of the 352 seronegative cohort members. Every donor gave a peripheral blood sample, and the peripheral blood mononuclear cells from that sample were used for TCR beta sequencing. The Qiagen DNeasy Blood Extraction Kit was used to extract genomic DNA from the blood cell samples. About this clone itself: The specificity of this receptor is unknown. Base quality data are lacking; no much larger clone is found one base away.

The germline V gene gives CDR1 as LGHNT and CDR2 as FRNRAP. The CDR3, cysteine through phenylalanine, is 15 amino acids long. Only the CDR3 region is kept as DNA, spanning 45 bases read in frame from base 1. V is pared back by 2 bases and J by 3 bases, with 11 bases lying between the germline termini. Overall results and qualifications from the work: The classifier was reported to diagnose cytomegalovirus status with high specificity and sensitivity in both the original and validation cohorts. In the study, 150 to 200 TCR beta chains were listed as associated with cytomegalovirus. At a false discovery rate of 0.05, a later analysis linked 16,951 TCR beta sequences to specific HLA alleles. The 87-base-pair reads could not distinguish some IMGT-functional V segments, including TRBV6-2 and TRBV6-3, so those segments were excluded. Linkage disequilibrium might explain the correlated functional status among segregating V segments, but an unknown experimental factor could not be ruled out. In vitro tests confirmed that three of the cytomegalovirus-associated TCR beta chains recognize cytomegalovirus antigens. In an earlier analysis of fewer than 750 of the donors, most TCR beta V segments were observed in productive rearrangements about 87% or about 30% of the time, broadly matching IMGT annotations. This cohort had only TCR beta chains sequenced, and the lack of alpha or paired-chain data limited which features could be detected. Most TCR sequences were observed very rarely across donors, whereas some public TCRs were present in many individuals. Sequencing depth was assumed to be roughly uniform across donors in the presence/absence analyses, though that assumption may not hold. Strong co-occurrence of HLA alleles, especially DR and DQ, made assigning TCR associations to individual alleles difficult. In a later analysis, most CMV-associated TCR beta chains were found to appear HLA-restricted, with HLA associations seemingly driven largely by CMV exposure. Several of the top co-occurrence clusters appeared to be linked to parvovirus B19, influenza, CMV and Epstein-Barr virus, according to a later analysis. The only immune exposure information available for the cohort was CMV serostatus. In a later genetic analysis, a missense DCLRE1C variant was associated with V-gene and J-gene trimming of TCR beta chains, and the association was replicated in an independent cohort. In a later analysis, the rate of TCR association differed among HLA loci, with DRB1 alleles having the most associated TCRs and HLA-C alleles having the fewest. Because counts were too low, approximately 18 rarely observed V segments, including chromosome 9 orphons, were excluded from the earlier analysis of a few hundred of the donors. According to a later genetic analysis, donors in an Asian-associated ancestry cluster had fewer N-insertions in productive TCRs than the roughly 670-donor mean. The authors suggested that the approach could potentially be generalized to other disease states and immunological phenotypes. A later analysis found that HLA-associated TCR beta chains were more clonally expanded and had lower generation probabilities than equally common non-associated chains. A cluster of highly shared sequence variants was judged likely to represent a technical artifact of the sequencing pipeline. A further reported finding was that TCR beta sequences accurately predicted the HLA-A and HLA-B alleles for most subjects in the first cohort. Because some donors lacked HLA typing at each locus, the association tests relied only on the typed subset.

The library was generated by the immunoSEQ multiplex PCR assay. For the multiplex PCR, a mixture combining 60 forward primers for TCR Vbeta segments and 13 reverse primers for TCR Jbeta segments was used. A multiplex PCR assay on genomic DNA amplified the CDR3 region of rearranged TCR beta genes. The Illumina HiSeq System was used to sequence the amplified TCR beta libraries as 87-base-pair reads. Regarding the original processing steps: In a later analysis, roughly 80 million unique TCR beta chains were counted across the roughly 610 repertoires, and around 10 million of these chains were shared by at least two donors. To remove PCR and sequencing errors, raw reads were error-corrected and collapsed into unique sequences using a nearest-neighbor algorithm that merged closely related sequences. To assign V, D and J gene segments, CDR3 sequences were aligned to IMGT reference sequences. For a sequence to be retained, a match of at least six nucleotides was required to both a V gene segment and a J gene segment. A rearrangement was called productive if the CDR3 had no stop codons and remained in frame with V and J, and every other rearrangement was called non-productive. Following IMGT convention, CDR3 was defined as the stretch from the second conserved V-encoded cysteine up to the conserved J-encoded phenylalanine. The earlier analysis of roughly 590 of the donors excluded any sequence lacking an unambiguous match to a single V gene segment. An earlier analysis of approximately 590 of the donors called V segments functional above 56.7% productive rearrangements and segregating when the between-donor standard deviation exceeded 5%. A statistical classification framework was built to diagnose cytomegalovirus status from the catalog of TCR beta chain sequences. In a later analysis, TCR nucleotide sequences were compared against IMGT/GENE-DB human TR gene sequences so that V and J genes could be assigned. A later analysis assigned CDR3 sequences and most-parsimonious VDJ recombination scenarios with the TCRdist pipeline. In a later analysis, each TCR beta chain was defined by its CDR3 amino acid sequence together with its V-gene family, and reads without a unique V-gene family were excluded. To address suspected cross-contamination and a sequencing artifact, a later analysis removed around 600 highly shared, low-generation-probability nucleotide sequences. A later analysis calculated a clonal expansion index for each public chain from normalized within-repertoire ranks of inferred template counts. In a later analysis, generation probabilities were computed with a VDJ recombination model fitted to out-of-frame rearrangements, and the resulting probabilities were checked against IGoR. In a later analysis, TCR-TCR, TCR-HLA and TCR-CMV co-occurrence was scored with hypergeometric tests, and a repertoire-size bias correction was applied to TCR pairs. In a later analysis, false discovery rates were estimated by permuting HLA or CMV assignments 20 times. In a later analysis, co-occurring TCRs were grouped using DBSCAN, and TCRdist sequence similarity was added for clustering within HLA-allele-positive subsets. Repertoires with fewer than 30,000 or more than 120,000 public chains were left out of co-occurrence clustering, as were about five repertoires with anomalous nucleotide sharing. Drawn from immuneACCESS, this table holds only the in-frame rearrangements with V and J called that TCRdb kept. Clones are partly lost; checked studies trace under half to an unresolved V gene and leave the rest unexplained. V and J calls and clone size come straight from that table; D and trimming were deduced from the DNA. The sample table shows 100,000 or so clones, and approximately 82% are seen once. The ten most abundant clones make up around 1.2% of the sample.

The receptor comes from a woman aged 18-29 years in good health and CMV-seronegative. The rearranged chain carries TRBV12-5 and TRBJ1-5; a tentative D match to TRBD1 spans 6 bases. Sequencing was performed on PBMCs. The CDR3 protein: CASGLPGHHNQPQHF. Here is the DNA: TGTGCTAGTGGTTTGCCGGGACACCACAATCAGCCCCAGCATTTT.